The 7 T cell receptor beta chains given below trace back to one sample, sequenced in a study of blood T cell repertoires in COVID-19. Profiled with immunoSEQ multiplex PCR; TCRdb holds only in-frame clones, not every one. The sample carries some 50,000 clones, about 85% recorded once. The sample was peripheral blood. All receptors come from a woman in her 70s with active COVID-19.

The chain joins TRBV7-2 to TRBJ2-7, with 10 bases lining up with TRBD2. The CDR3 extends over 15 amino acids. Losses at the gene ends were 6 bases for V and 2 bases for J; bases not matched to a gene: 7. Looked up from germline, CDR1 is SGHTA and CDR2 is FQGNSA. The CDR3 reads CASRITSGITYEQYF. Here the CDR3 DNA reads TGTGCCAGCAGGATTACTAGCGGGATCACCTACGAGCAGTACTTC.

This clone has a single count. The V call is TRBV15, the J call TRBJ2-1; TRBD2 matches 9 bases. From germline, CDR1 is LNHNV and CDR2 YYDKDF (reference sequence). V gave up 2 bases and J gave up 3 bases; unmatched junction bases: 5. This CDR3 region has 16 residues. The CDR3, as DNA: TGTGCCACCAGCAGAACCGTAGCGGGAGACTACAATGAGCAGTTCTTC. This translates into CATSRTVAGDYNEQFF.

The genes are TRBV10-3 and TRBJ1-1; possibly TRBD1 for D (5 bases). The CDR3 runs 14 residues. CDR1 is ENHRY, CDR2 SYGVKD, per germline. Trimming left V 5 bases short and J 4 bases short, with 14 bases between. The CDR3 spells CAISRKEGITEAFF. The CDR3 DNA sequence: TGTGCCATCAGTCGTAAGGAGGGGATCACTGAAGCTTTCTTT.

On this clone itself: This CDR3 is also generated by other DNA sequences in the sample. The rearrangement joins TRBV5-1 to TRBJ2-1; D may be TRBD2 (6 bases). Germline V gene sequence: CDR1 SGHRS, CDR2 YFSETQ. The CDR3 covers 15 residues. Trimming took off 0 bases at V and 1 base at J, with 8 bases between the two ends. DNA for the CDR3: TGCGCCAGCAGCTTGGGGGGGAGGTCCTACAATGAGCAGTTCTTC. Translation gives CASSLGGRSYNEQFF.

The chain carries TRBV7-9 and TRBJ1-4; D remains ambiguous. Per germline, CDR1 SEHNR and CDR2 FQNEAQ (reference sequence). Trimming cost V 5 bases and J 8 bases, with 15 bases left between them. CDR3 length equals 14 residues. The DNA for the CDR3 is TGTGCCAGCAGCCCGGAGGGTGAGCCCGAAAAACTGTTTTTT. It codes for CASSPEGEPEKLFF.

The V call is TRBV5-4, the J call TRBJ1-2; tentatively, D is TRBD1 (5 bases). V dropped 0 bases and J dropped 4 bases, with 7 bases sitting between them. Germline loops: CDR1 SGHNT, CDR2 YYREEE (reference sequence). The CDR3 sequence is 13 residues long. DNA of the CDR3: TGTGCCAGCAGCTTGGACAGGACCTATGGCTACACCTTC. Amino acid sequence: CASSLDRTYGYTF. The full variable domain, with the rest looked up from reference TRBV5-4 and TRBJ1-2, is ETGVTQSPTHLIKTRGQQVTLRCSSQSGHNTVSWYQQALGQGPQFIFQYYREEENGRGNFPPRFSGLQFPNYSSELNVNALELDDSALYLCASSLDRTYGYTFGSGTRLTVV.

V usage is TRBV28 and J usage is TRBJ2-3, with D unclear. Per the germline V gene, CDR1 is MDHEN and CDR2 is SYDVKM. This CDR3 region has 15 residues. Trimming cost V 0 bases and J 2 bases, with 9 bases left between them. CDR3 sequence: CASSLWRSTTDTQYF. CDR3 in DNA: TGTGCCAGCAGTTTATGGAGGAGCACCACAGATACGCAGTATTTT. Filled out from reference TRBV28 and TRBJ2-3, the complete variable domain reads DVKVTQSSRYLVKRTGEKVFLECVQDMDHENMFWYRQDPGLGLRLIYFSYDVKMKEKGDIPEGYSVSREKKERFSLILESASTNQTSMYLCASSLWRSTTDTQYFGPGTRLTVL.